A single sample gave rise to the 17 T cell receptor beta chains below, sequenced in a study of blood T cell repertoires in COVID-19. Sequenced by immunoSEQ multiplex PCR; TCRdb stores in-frame clones only, minus some. Altogether about 95,000 clones are present, around 81% being singletons, with the ten largest covering 4% to 6%. Material: peripheral blood. The receptors shown here come from an elderly man with COVID-19, enrolled during active disease.

The genes are TRBV28 and TRBJ2-3; TRBD1 is a possible D gene (5 bases). This CDR3 is 15 amino acids long. Germline V CDR1 and CDR2: MDHEN, SYDVKM. Deletions cut 6 bases from V and 5 bases from J, with 18 bases between. The CDR3 is CASSFAREFLDTQYF. The CDR3 DNA follows: TGTGCCAGCAGCTTCGCCAGGGAATTTTTAGATACGCAGTATTTT. Full variable domain (outside the CDR3, taken from reference TRBV28 and TRBJ2-3): DVKVTQSSRYLVKRTGEKVFLECVQDMDHENMFWYRQDPGLGLRLIYFSYDVKMKEKGDIPEGYSVSREKKERFSLILESASTNQTSMYLCASSFAREFLDTQYFGPGTRLTVL.

This clone appeared once. The chain recombines TRBV11-2 with TRBJ2-3; TRBD1 is a possible D gene (5 bases). The CDR3 totals 14 residues. V lost 3 bases and J lost 3, with 10 bases in between. The germline CDR1 and CDR2 sequences are SGHAT and FQNNGV. CDR3 residues: CASSLWQGTDTQYF. The DNA for the CDR3 is TGTGCCAGCAGCTTGTGGCAGGGTACAGATACGCAGTATTTT.

The J gene is TRBJ2-2, the V gene TRBV9, with 9 nucleotides matching TRBD1. This CDR3 region has 16 residues. The V segment lost 3 bases and the J segment 1 base; nucleotides outside the gene matches: 4. From germline, CDR1 is SGDLS and CDR2 YYNGEE. This CDR3 reads CASSGGTGLNTGELFF. The CDR3 coding sequence is TGTGCCAGCAGCGGCGGGACAGGGCTGAACACCGGGGAGCTGTTTTTT.

There are a few counts of this clone. The chain employs TRBV11-2 and TRBJ1-2; no firm D call. V shed 2 bases and J shed 6 bases, with 10 bases lying between them. This CDR3 is built from 13 residues. Germline lookup yields CDR1 SGHAT and CDR2 FQNNGV. The CDR3 bases are TGTGCCAGCAGCTTAAACCCAAACAATGGCTACACCTTC. Its protein is CASSLNPNNGYTF.

This clone has just a few counts. The V and J genes are TRBV5-4 and TRBJ1-4; TRBD1 agrees at 11 bases. V gave up 0 bases and J gave up 5 bases; unmatched junction bases: 6. Germline CDR1 and CDR2: SGHNT and YYREEE (reference sequence). The CDR3 extends over 17 amino acids. CDR3 amino acids: CASSLGGTGGVNEKLFF. CDR3 bases: TGTGCCAGCAGCTTGGGGGGGACAGGGGGAGTCAATGAAAAACTGTTTTTT.

The genes are TRBV6-5 and TRBJ1-5, with TRBD1 as a possible D gene (6 bases). Germline V gene data show CDR1 as MNHEY and CDR2 as SVGAGI. CDR3 length equals 15 residues. Trimming cost V 6 bases and J 0 bases, with 12 bases left between them. CDR3 in DNA: TGTGCCAGCAGCGTAGACAGGACTAGCAATCAGCCCCAGCATTTT. Amino acid sequence: CASSVDRTSNQPQHF.

The J gene is TRBJ2-2, the V gene TRBV9; no reliable D call. With 5 bases removed from V and 6 bases from J, the gap between germline ends came to 14 bases. CDR1 is SGDLS, CDR2 YYNGEE, per germline. The CDR3 totals 14 residues. The CDR3 DNA reads as TGTGCCAGCAGTCCCCTTGAGGTAGCCGGGGAGCTGTTTTTT. This translates into CASSPLEVAGELFF.

The chain employs TRBV2 and TRBJ2-3, with a weak D call TRBD2 (5 bases). The CDR3 is made up of 14 amino acids. Germline CDR1 is SNHLY and CDR2 is FYNNEI. Trimming took 6 bases from V and 2 from J, leaving 12 bases between them. CDR3 loop: CASRTTAVTDTQYF. Here the CDR3 DNA reads TGTGCCAGCAGGACTACCGCTGTCACAGATACGCAGTATTTT.

V gene TRBV12-3 or TRBV12-4 combines with J gene TRBJ2-7, with a possible D match to TRBD2 (6 bases). The V end was cut by 3 bases, the J end by 5 bases, with 11 bases between. This CDR3 spans 13 amino acids. The CDR3 loop is CASSLASVHEQYF. CDR3 sequence (DNA): TGTGCCAGCAGTTTGGCTAGCGTCCACGAGCAGTACTTC.

This clone was picked up a small number of times. The chain couples TRBV5-1 to TRBJ1-1, with 9 nucleotides matching TRBD1. CDR1 SGHRS and CDR2 YFSETQ come from the germline V gene. CDR3 length: 16 residues. V shed 2 bases, J shed 2 bases, and the junction held 7 bases outside the gene matches. CDR3 DNA sequence: TGCGCCAGCAGCTTTACAGGGGGCCATCCCAACACTGAAGCTTTCTTT. As protein: CASSFTGGHPNTEAFF.

This clone was seen once. The gene calls are TRBV19 and TRBJ1-1; weak D call: TRBD1 (5 bases). Deletions cut 7 bases from V and 4 bases from J, with 16 bases between. Germline lookup yields CDR1 LNHDA and CDR2 SQIVND (reference sequence). CDR3 length: 14 residues. The CDR3 region is CASKARGEGTEAFF. CDR3 nucleotides: TGTGCCAGTAAAGCGCGGGGCGAGGGCACTGAAGCTTTCTTT.

V usage is TRBV5-5 and J usage is TRBJ2-3, with 8 bases lining up with TRBD1. The CDR3 sequence is 16 residues long. The V gene end was trimmed by 0 bases and the J gene end by 1 base; junction bases not matched to a gene: 4. Per the germline V gene, CDR1 is SGHKS and CDR2 is YYEKEE (reference sequence). The DNA of the CDR3 is TGTGCCAGCAGCTTGGTTGACAGGGGAGGCACAGATACGCAGTATTTT. Protein product: CASSLVDRGGTDTQYF.

This clone occurred a few times. The genes are TRBV18 and TRBJ1-3, with 8 bases that match TRBD1. This CDR3 has 16 residues. After removal of 4 bases from V and 3 bases from J, the junction contained 8 bases not matched to a gene. Germline V gene lookup returns CDR1 KGHSH and CDR2 LQKENI. CDR3 bases: TGTGCCAGCTCACGATGGACAGGGCCAATTGGAAACACCATATATTTT. This translates into CASSRWTGPIGNTIYF.

The chain has TRBV28 and TRBJ2-3, with D tentatively TRBD2 (6 bases). CDR1 and CDR2 (germline): MDHEN, SYDVKM. V dropped 5 bases and J dropped 2 bases, with 14 bases sitting between them. The CDR3 is made up of 15 amino acids. The CDR3, as DNA: TGTGCCAGCAGTGAGGGCGGAGGGCCCACAGATACGCAGTATTTT. It is translated as CASSEGGGPTDTQYF.

The CDR3, as DNA: TGTGCCAGCAGTTGGACAGGGGACCAGAATTCACCCCTCCACTTT. It yields the protein CASSWTGDQNSPLHF. The chain has TRBV6-6 and TRBJ1-6; 9 bases are a match to TRBD1. The CDR3 runs to 15 residues. The V and J ends lost 4 bases and 7 bases, in that order; junction bases with no gene match: 5. From germline, CDR1 is MNHNY and CDR2 SVGAGI (reference sequence).

This clone was seen ten or more times. The chain couples TRBV7-2 to TRBJ2-7; a possible D gene is TRBD1 (6 bases). V lost 0 bases, J lost 5 bases, and 14 bases lay in between. The CDR3 sequence is 15 residues long. The germline CDR1 and CDR2 sequences are SGHTA and FQGNSA. The CDR3 here is CASSLAIVGANEQYF. CDR3 sequence (DNA): TGTGCCAGCAGCTTAGCGATCGTGGGGGCGAACGAGCAGTACTTC.

J is TRBJ2-7 and V is TRBV28, with 9 bases that match TRBD1. The germline CDR1 and CDR2 sequences are MDHEN and SYDVKM. The J segment lost 0 bases and the V segment lost 6 bases, leaving 6 bases of the junction unmatched. The CDR3 runs 15 residues. The CDR3 region has the DNA TGTGCCAGCAGGGAACAGGGGGCGAGCTCCTACGAGCAGTACTTC. As protein: CASREQGASSYEQYF.